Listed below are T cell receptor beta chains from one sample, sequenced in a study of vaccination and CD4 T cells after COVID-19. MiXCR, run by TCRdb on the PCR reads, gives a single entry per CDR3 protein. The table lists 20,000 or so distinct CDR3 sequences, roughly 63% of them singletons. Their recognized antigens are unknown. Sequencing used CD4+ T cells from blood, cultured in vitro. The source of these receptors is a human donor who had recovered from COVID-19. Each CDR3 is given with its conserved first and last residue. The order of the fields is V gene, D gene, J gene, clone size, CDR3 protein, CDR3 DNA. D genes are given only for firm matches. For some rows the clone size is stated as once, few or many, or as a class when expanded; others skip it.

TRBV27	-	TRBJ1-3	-	CASSLRQSSGNTIYF	TGTGCCAGCAGTTTAAGACAGAGCTCTGGAAACACCATATATTTT
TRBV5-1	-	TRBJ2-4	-	CASSLEGGHNIQYF	TGCGCCAGCAGCTTGGAAGGGGGACATAACATTCAGTACTTC
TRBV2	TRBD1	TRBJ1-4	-	CASTVGQGHEKLFF	TGTGCCAGCACTGTGGGACAGGGACATGAAAAACTGTTTTTT
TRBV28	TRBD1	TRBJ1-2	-	CASSETGGGGYTF	TGTGCCAGCAGCGAAACAGGGGGTGGTGGCTACACCTTC
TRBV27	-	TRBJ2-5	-	CASSLFAETLETQYF	TGTGCCAGCAGTTTATTCGCAGAGACCCTAGAGACCCAGTACTTC
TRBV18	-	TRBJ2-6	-	CASSLHGQGVAGANVLTF	TGTGCCAGCTCACTCCACGGGCAGGGAGTAGCCGGGGCCAACGTCCTGACTTTC
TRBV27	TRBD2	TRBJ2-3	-	CASLPPGGGTDTQYF	TGTGCCAGCTTGCCACCGGGAGGGGGGACAGATACGCAGTATTTT
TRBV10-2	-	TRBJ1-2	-	CASRMGLGVDYGYTF	TGCGCCAGCAGGATGGGGTTGGGGGTTGACTATGGCTACACCTTC
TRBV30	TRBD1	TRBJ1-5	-	CAWSRQGDQPQHF	TGTGCCTGGTCCCGACAGGGGGATCAGCCCCAGCATTTT
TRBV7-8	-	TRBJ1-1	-	CASSLGGDTMNTEAFF	TGTGCCAGCAGCTTAGGAGGGGACACTATGAACACTGAAGCTTTCTTT
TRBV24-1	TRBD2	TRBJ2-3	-	CATSDLGLGGTDTQYF	TGTGCCACCAGTGATCTGGGACTAGGTGGCACAGATACGCAGTATTTT
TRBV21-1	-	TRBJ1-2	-	CAAGSGYTF	TGTGCCGCCGGGAGTGGCTACACCTTC
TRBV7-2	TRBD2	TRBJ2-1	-	CASSLWTSGRGEFF	TGTGCCAGCAGCTTATGGACTAGCGGGAGGGGGGAGTTCTTC
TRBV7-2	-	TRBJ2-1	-	CASSLGGWGSTEDEQFF	TGTGCCAGCAGCTTAGGGGGGTGGGGGTCAACGGAAGATGAGCAGTTCTTC
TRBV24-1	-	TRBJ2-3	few	CATSDLGAQGPDTQYF	TGTGCCACCAGTGATTTGGGTGCGCAGGGACCAGATACGCAGTATTTT
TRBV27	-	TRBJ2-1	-	CASSLGREGREQFF	TGTGCCAGCAGTTTGGGCCGGGAAGGTCGTGAGCAGTTCTTC
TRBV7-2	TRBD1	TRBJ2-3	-	CASSSRTGEGTDTQYF	TGTGCCAGCAGCTCCCGGACAGGGGAGGGCACAGATACGCAGTATTTT
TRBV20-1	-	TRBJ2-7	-	CSARDPGRSYEQYF	TGCAGTGCTAGAGATCCGGGCAGATCCTACGAGCAGTACTTC
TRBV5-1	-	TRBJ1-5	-	CASRSAPDSNQPQHF	TGCGCCAGCAGGTCAGCGCCAGATAGCAATCAGCCCCAGCATTTT
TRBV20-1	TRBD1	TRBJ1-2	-	CSAPTSTGDYGYTF	TGCAGTGCTCCAACATCCACAGGGGACTATGGCTACACCTTC
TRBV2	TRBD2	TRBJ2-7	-	CASGREGQGEQYF	TGTGCCAGCGGGCGGGAGGGCCAGGGGGAGCAGTACTTC
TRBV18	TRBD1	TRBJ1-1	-	CASSPDRSSTEAFF	TGTGCCAGCTCACCGGACAGGTCGTCCACTGAAGCTTTCTTT
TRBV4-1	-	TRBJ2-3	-	CASSQARGTDTQYF	TGCGCCAGCAGCCAGGCCAGAGGCACAGATACGCAGTATTTT